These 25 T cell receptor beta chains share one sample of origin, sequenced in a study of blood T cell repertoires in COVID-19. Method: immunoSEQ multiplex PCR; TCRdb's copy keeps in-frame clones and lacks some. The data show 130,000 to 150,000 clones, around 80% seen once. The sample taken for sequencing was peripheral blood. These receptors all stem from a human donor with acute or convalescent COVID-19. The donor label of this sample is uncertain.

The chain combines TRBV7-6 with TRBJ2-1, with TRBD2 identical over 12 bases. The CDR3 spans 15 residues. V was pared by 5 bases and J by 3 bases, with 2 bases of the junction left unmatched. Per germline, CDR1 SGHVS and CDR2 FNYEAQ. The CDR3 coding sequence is TGTGCCAGCAGCGCGACTAGCGGGGGCTACAATGAGCAGTTCTTC. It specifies CASSATSGGYNEQFF.

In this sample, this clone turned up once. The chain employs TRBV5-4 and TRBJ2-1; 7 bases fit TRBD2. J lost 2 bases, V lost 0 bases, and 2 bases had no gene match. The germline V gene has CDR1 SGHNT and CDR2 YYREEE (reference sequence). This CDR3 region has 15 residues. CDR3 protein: CASSLVGGTYNEQFF. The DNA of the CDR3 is TGTGCCAGCAGCTTGGTGGGGGGGACCTACAATGAGCAGTTCTTC. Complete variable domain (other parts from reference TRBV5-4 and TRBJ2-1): ETGVTQSPTHLIKTRGQQVTLRCSSQSGHNTVSWYQQALGQGPQFIFQYYREEENGRGNFPPRFSGLQFPNYSSELNVNALELDDSALYLCASSLVGGTYNEQFFGPGTRLTVL.

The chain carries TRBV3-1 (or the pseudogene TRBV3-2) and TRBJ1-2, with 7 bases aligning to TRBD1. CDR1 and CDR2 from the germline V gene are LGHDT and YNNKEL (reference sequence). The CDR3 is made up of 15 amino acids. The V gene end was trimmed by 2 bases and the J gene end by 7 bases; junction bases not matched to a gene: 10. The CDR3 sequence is CASSQIGQGVSGYTF. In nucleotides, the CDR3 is TGTGCCAGCAGCCAAATAGGCCAGGGGGTTAGTGGCTACACCTTC.

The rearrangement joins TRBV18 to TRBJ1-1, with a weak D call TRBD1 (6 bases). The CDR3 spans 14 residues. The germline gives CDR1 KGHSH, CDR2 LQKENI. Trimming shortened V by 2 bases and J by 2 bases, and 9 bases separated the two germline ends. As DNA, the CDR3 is TGTGCCAGCTCACCAGGCAGGGGCAACACTGAAGCTTTCTTT. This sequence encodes CASSPGRGNTEAFF.

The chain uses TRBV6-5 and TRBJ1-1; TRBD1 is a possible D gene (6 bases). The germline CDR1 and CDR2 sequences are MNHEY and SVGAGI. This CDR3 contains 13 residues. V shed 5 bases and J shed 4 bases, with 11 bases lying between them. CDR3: CASSPRTVTEAFF. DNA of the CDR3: TGTGCCAGCAGTCCTAGGACAGTCACTGAAGCTTTCTTT.

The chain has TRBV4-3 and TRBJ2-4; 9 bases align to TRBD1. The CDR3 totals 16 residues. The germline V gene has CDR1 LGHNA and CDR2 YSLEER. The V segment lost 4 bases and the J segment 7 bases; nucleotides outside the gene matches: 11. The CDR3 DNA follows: TGCGCCAGCAGCCCAGGGACAGGGTCGGTTGAGAACATTCAGTACTTC. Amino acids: CASSPGTGSVENIQYF.

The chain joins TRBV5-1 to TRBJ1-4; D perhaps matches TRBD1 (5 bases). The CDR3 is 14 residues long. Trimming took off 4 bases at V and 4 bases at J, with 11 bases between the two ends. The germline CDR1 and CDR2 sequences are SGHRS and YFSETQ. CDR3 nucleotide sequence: TGCGCCAGCAGCCAAGACAGCCTTAATGAAAAACTGTTTTTT. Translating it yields CASSQDSLNEKLFF.

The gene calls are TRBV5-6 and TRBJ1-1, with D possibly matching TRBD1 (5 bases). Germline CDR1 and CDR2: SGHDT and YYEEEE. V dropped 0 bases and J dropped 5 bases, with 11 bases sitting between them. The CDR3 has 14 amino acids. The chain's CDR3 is CASSLGFGGTEAFF. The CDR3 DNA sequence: TGTGCCAGCAGCTTGGGATTCGGGGGGACTGAAGCTTTCTTT.

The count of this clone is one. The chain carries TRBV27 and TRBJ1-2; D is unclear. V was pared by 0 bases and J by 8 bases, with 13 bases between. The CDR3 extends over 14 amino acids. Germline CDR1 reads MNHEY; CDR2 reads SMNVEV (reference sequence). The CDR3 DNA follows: TGTGCCAGCAGTTTATCGTCCCGGGGATCCGGCTACACCTTC. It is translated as CASSLSSRGSGYTF.

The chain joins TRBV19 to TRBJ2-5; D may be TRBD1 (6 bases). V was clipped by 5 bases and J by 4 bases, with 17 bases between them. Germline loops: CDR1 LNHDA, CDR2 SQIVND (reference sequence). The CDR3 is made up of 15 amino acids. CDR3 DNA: TGTGCCAGTAGTGTCACCGGGACAATAGGAGAGACCCAGTACTTC. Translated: CASSVTGTIGETQYF.

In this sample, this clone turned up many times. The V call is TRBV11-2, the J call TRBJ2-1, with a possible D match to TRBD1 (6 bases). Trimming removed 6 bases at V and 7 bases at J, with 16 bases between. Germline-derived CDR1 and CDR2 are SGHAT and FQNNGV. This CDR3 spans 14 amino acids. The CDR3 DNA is TGTGCCAGCAGAACAGGGACATCAGGGAATGAGCAGTTCTTC. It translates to CASRTGTSGNEQFF.

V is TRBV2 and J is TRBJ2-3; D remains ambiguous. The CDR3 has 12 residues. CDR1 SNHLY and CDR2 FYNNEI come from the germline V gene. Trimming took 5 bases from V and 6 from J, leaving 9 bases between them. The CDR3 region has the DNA TGTGCCAGCAGTCTCCGGAGTGATACGCAGTATTTT. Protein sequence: CASSLRSDTQYF.

The CDR3 coding sequence is TGTGCCAGTAGTAGAACCGGGACAGGGAACACCGGGGAGCTGTTTTTT. It yields the protein CASSRTGTGNTGELFF. J is TRBJ2-2 and V is TRBV19; 8 bases line up with TRBD1. The ends lost 4 bases at V and 1 base at J; junction bases unmatched: 5. The germline V gene has CDR1 LNHDA and CDR2 SQIVND (reference sequence). The CDR3 consists of 16 residues.

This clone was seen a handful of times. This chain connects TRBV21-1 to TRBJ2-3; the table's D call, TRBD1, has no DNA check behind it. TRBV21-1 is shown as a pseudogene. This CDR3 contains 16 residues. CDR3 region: CASSKVGQGGADTQYF. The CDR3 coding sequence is TGTGCCAGCAGCAAAGTAGGGCAGGGGGGCGCAGATACGCAGTATTTT.

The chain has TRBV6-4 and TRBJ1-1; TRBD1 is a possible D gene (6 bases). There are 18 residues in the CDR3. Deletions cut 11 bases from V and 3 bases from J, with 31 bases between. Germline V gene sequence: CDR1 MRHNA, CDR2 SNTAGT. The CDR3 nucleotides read TGTGCCCCGGAGGATAGGGCGGGGGCTTGTAGTTGGGACACTGAAGCTTTCTTT. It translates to CAPEDRAGACSWDTEAFF.

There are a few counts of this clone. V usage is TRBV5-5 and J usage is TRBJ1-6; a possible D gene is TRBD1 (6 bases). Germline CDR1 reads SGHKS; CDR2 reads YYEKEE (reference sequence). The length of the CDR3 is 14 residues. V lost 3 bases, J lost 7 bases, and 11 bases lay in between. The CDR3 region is CASSSDRRNSPLHF. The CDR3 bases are TGTGCCAGCAGCTCAGACAGGAGGAATTCACCCCTCCACTTT.

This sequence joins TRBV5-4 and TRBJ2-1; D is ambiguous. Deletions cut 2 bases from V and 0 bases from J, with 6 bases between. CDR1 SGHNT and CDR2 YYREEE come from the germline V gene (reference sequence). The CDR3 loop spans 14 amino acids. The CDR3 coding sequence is TGTGCCAGCAGCTTTATGAGCTCCTACAATGAGCAGTTCTTC. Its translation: CASSFMSSYNEQFF. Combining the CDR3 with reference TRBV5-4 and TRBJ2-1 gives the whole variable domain ETGVTQSPTHLIKTRGQQVTLRCSSQSGHNTVSWYQQALGQGPQFIFQYYREEENGRGNFPPRFSGLQFPNYSSELNVNALELDDSALYLCASSFMSSYNEQFFGPGTRLTVL.

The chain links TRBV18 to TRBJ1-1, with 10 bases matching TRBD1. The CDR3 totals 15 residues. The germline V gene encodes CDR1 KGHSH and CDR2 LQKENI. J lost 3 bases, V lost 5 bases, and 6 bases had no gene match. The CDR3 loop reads CASSRQGAQDTEAFF. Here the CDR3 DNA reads TGTGCCAGCTCAAGACAGGGGGCGCAGGACACTGAAGCTTTCTTT.

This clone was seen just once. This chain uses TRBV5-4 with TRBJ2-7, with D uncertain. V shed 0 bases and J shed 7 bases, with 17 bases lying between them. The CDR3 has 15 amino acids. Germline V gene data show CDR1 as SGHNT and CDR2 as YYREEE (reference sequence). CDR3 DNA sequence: TGTGCCAGCAGCTTGGGGCTAGTTGCGACCCAAGAGCAGTACTTC. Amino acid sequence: CASSLGLVATQEQYF. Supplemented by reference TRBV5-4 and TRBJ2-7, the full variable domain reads ETGVTQSPTHLIKTRGQQVTLRCSSQSGHNTVSWYQQALGQGPQFIFQYYREEENGRGNFPPRFSGLQFPNYSSELNVNALELDDSALYLCASSLGLVATQEQYFGPGTRLTVT.

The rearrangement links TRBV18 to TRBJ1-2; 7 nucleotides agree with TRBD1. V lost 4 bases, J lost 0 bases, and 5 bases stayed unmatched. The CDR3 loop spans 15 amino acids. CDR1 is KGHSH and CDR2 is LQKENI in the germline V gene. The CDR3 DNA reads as TGTGCCAGCTCACTACGACAGGGCCCTAACTATGGCTACACCTTC. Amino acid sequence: CASSLRQGPNYGYTF.

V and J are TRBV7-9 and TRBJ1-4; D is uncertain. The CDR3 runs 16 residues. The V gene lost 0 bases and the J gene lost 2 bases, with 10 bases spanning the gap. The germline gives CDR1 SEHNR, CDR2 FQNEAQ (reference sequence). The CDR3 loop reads CASSLANRPTNEKLFF. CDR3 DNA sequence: TGTGCCAGCAGCTTAGCAAACAGACCTACTAATGAAAAACTGTTTTTT.

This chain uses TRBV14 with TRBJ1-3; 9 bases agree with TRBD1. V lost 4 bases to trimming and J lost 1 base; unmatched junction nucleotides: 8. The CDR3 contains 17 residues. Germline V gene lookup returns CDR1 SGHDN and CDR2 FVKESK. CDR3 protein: CASSLPGTGFSGNTIYF. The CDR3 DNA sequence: TGTGCCAGCAGCCTTCCCGGGACAGGGTTTTCTGGAAACACCATATATTTT.

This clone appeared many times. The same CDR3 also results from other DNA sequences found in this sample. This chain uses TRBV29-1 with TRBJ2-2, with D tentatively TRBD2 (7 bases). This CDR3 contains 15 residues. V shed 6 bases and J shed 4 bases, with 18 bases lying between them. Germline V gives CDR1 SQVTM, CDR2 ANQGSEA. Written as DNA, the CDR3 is TGCAGCGTCCGAAGGGGGGGGCAGGGCACCGGGGAGCTGTTTTTT. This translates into CSVRRGGQGTGELFF.

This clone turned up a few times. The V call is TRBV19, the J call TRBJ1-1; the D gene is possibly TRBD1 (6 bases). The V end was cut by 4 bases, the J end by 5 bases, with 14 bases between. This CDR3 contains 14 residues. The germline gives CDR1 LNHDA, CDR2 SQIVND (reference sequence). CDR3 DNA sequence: TGTGCCAGTAGTAAGTCCTCTCAGGGGACTGAAGCTTTCTTT. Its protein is CASSKSSQGTEAFF.

CDR3 amino acids: CAIMRGGAGYEQYF. The CDR3 DNA follows: TGTGCCATCATGCGCGGGGGGGCCGGCTACGAGCAGTACTTC. This rearrangement joins TRBV10-3 to TRBJ2-7; TRBD2 aligns across 9 bases. V shed 7 bases and J 3 bases; nucleotides not matched to a gene: 7. This CDR3 has 14 residues. From germline, CDR1 is ENHRY and CDR2 SYGVKD.